A single sample is the source of the 17 T cell receptor beta chains below, sequenced in a study of blood T cells in healthy people across ages. Primers used in a second PCR of roughly 6 to 11 cycles were a sample-barcoded 5' primer and a J-beta primer mix. In TCRdb, the 5' RACE reads were re-called with MiXCR into one record per CDR3 protein. The data show hundreds of thousands of distinct CDR3 sequences, 44% seen once. Material: blood. The receptors shown here come from a man aged 55 to 70 in good health.

The rearrangement links TRBV13 to TRBJ1-6; TRBD1 agrees at 7 bases. Trimming took 5 bases from V and 9 from J; bases not matched to a gene: 16. Germline V gene lookup returns CDR1 PRHDT and CDR2 FYEKMQ (reference sequence). This CDR3 is built from 17 residues. The CDR3, as DNA: TGTGCCAGCAGCAAAAGGGGGGACAGAGTTTCTAGTTCACCCCTCCACTTT. This codes for CASSKRGDRVSSSPLHF.

The J gene is TRBJ2-7, the V gene TRBV5-1; TRBD2 aligns across 16 bases. The CDR3 length is 17 residues. Germline values: CDR1 SGHRS, CDR2 YFSETQ. Germline trimming cut 1 base from V and 4 bases from J; bases unmatched to any gene: 5. CDR3: CASSLLGTSGGAYEQYF. CDR3 in DNA: TGCGCCAGCAGCTTGCTCGGGACTAGCGGGGGGGCATACGAGCAGTACTTC.

About this clonotype: The junction differs from germline at one of its ends, possibly a read error. The chain carries TRBV7-9 and TRBJ2-4; D possibly corresponds to TRBD1 (6 bases). The last part of the DNA fits TRBJ2-7 better; the J call may be wrong. This CDR3 comprises 15 residues. Germline CDR1 is SEHNR and CDR2 is FQNEAQ (reference sequence). The CDR3 bases are TGTGTCAGCAGCAAGGGTCCAGGGGTAACGTACGAGCAGTACTTC. This encodes CVSSKGPGVTYEQYF.

The V gene is TRBV27, the J gene TRBJ1-5; D remains unclear. Germline V lookup: CDR1 MNHEY, CDR2 SMNVEV (reference sequence). V lost 10 bases, J lost 0 bases, and 16 bases lay in between. The CDR3 covers 15 residues. CDR3 sequence: CAKSWSPLSNQPQHF. The CDR3 DNA is TGTGCCAAAAGTTGGAGCCCACTTAGCAATCAGCCCCAGCATTTT.

This chain uses TRBV6-2 or TRBV6-3 with TRBJ2-2; 10 positions match TRBD1. The germline gives CDR1 MNHEY, CDR2 SVGEGT. J lost 4 bases, V lost 11 bases, and 7 bases had no gene match. The CDR3 has 14 residues. Written as DNA, the CDR3 is TGTGCCGCCGGGACAGGGGTTAGCACCGGGGAGCTGTTTTTT. As protein: CAAGTGVSTGELFF.

This clonotype occurred many times. V and J are TRBV7-9 and TRBJ2-1; the match to TRBD2 covers 14 bases. Germline-derived CDR1 and CDR2 are SEHNR and FQNEAQ (reference sequence). This CDR3 is built from 19 residues. V shed 2 bases and J 2 bases; nucleotides not matched to a gene: 8. The CDR3 is CASSLFSGLAGGPYNEQFF. CDR3 sequence (DNA): TGTGCCAGCAGCTTATTTTCTGGACTAGCGGGGGGACCCTACAATGAGCAGTTCTTC.

The chain uses TRBV2 and TRBJ2-2; D may correspond to TRBD1 or TRBD2 (7 bases each). Germline lookup yields CDR1 SNHLY and CDR2 FYNNEI. The CDR3 extends over 14 amino acids. V gave up 11 bases and J gave up 4 bases, with 17 bases separating them. The CDR3 loop reads CASRGSGATGELFF. The CDR3 DNA reads as TGTGCCTCCAGGGGGAGCGGGGCCACCGGGGAGCTGTTTTTT.

This clonotype has only a few counts. The rearrangement links TRBV6-2 or TRBV6-3 to TRBJ2-2; TRBD1 aligns across 8 bases. CDR1 is MNHEY, CDR2 SVGEGT, per germline. J lost 2 bases, V lost 7 bases, and 3 bases had no gene match. There are 14 residues in the CDR3. DNA for the CDR3: TGTGCCAGCAACCAGGGGGCTAACACCGGGGAGCTGTTTTTT. Translated, it gives CASNQGANTGELFF.

The table lists this clonotype with a few counts. The chain recombines TRBV27 with TRBJ2-1; 8 bases agree with TRBD1. The end of the DNA aligns better with TRBJ2-7, so the J call may be wrong. This CDR3 is built from 14 residues. Per germline, CDR1 MNHEY and CDR2 SMNVEV (reference sequence). In DNA form, the CDR3 reads TGTGCCAGCAGTTCAGGGGGCTCCTACAATGAGCAGTACTTC. Protein product: CASSSGGSYNEQYF.

The chain carries TRBV20-1 and TRBJ2-5; 8 bases fit TRBD2. This CDR3 contains 14 residues. J lost 11 bases, V lost 4 bases, and 15 bases had no gene match. Germline CDR1 reads DFQATT; CDR2 reads SNEGSKA (reference sequence). The CDR3 is CSATSTSGTNEQYF. As DNA, the CDR3 is TGCAGTGCTACAAGTACTAGCGGTACAAATGAGCAGTACTTC.

This chain joins TRBV11-3 and TRBJ2-1; 9 nucleotides agree with TRBD2. The V gene end was trimmed by 2 bases and the J gene end by 6 bases; junction bases not matched to a gene: 8. The V gene's germline CDR1 is SGHNT and CDR2 YENEEA. The length of the CDR3 is 16 residues. The DNA of the CDR3 is TGTGCCAGCAGCTTAAGAGGTGCGGGGGGGCGCAATGAGCAGTTCTTC. Translation: CASSLRGAGGRNEQFF.

The chain links TRBV29-1 to TRBJ2-2; the D gene is possibly TRBD1 (5 bases). CDR1 SQVTM and CDR2 ANQGSEA come from the germline V gene. V was cut by 2 bases and J by 4 bases, with 11 bases left in between. The CDR3 loop spans 14 amino acids. The CDR3 region has the DNA TGCAGCGTTGAAAAGGGGTCAAGCACCGGGGAGCTGTTTTTT. Translated, it gives CSVEKGSSTGELFF.

This chain uses TRBV7-9 with TRBJ2-1, with D possibly TRBD2 on 6 matching bases. The V gene lost 1 base and the J gene lost 4 bases, with 14 bases spanning the gap. This CDR3 has 16 residues. The germline V gene has CDR1 SEHNR and CDR2 FQNEAQ (reference sequence). CDR3 residues: CASSLGDRGRYNEQFF. DNA of the CDR3: TGTGCCAGCAGCTTAGGAGATCGGGGGAGATACAATGAGCAGTTCTTC.

The chain recombines TRBV4-2 with TRBJ1-5; D ambiguous. The germline CDR1 and CDR2 sequences are LGHNA and YNFKEQ. CDR3 size: 16 residues. Trimming cost V 1 base and J 1 base, with 11 bases left between them. CDR3 loop: CASSQATGISNQPQHF. The CDR3 DNA follows: TGTGCCAGCAGCCAAGCAACGGGAATAAGCAATCAGCCCCAGCATTTT.

This chain uses TRBV7-8 with TRBJ1-1, with TRBD1 identical over 8 bases. With V trimmed by 5 bases and J by 5 bases, 10 bases remained unmatched. The CDR3 loop spans 15 amino acids. CDR1 SGHVS and CDR2 FQNEAQ come from the germline V gene. The CDR3 region has the DNA TGTGCCAGCAGCCCACGGACAGGGAGTCCAACTGAAGCTTTCTTT. Protein sequence: CASSPRTGSPTEAFF.

This rearrangement joins TRBV11-2 to TRBJ2-5; 10 bases are a match to TRBD2. Germline CDR1 and CDR2: SGHAT and FQNNGV. This CDR3 is 16 amino acids long. The V segment lost 3 bases and the J segment 3 bases; nucleotides outside the gene matches: 7. The CDR3 nucleotides read TGTGCCAGCAGCTTCCAGCGGGGGGGCCTAGAAGAGACCCAGTACTTC. It is translated as CASSFQRGGLEETQYF.

The V and J genes are TRBV5-1 and TRBJ1-2; TRBD1 might be the D (5 bases). Germline CDR1 is SGHRS and CDR2 is YFSETQ. The CDR3 sequence is 15 residues long. V lost 4 bases and J lost 0, with 13 bases in between. CDR3 nucleotides: TGCGCCAGCAGCGACGAAGGGGTTGCTAACTATGGCTACACCTTC. Amino acids: CASSDEGVANYGYTF.